This T cell receptor (beta chain) originates from a study of blood T cells in healthy people across ages. For the second PCR, which ran for roughly 6 to 12 cycles, a sample-barcoded 5' primer and a J-beta primer mix were used. One entry per CDR3 protein results from TCRdb running MiXCR on the 5' RACE reads. The table records roughly 1,500,000 distinct CDR3 sequences, around 39% of them present only once. Concerning this clonotype: The target antigen is unknown.

Germline V lookup: CDR1 WNHNN, CDR2 SYGVQD (reference sequence). Trimming cost V 3 bases and J 6 bases; bases outside gene matches: 16. The CDR3 sequence is 17 residues long. General observations from the study: PBMCs went unsorted, and a conclusive naive versus antigen-experienced comparison was therefore prevented.

The sequence derives from a woman between 18 and 29 years old in good health. The chain carries TRBV10-1 and TRBJ2-7, with 8 nucleotides matching TRBD2. Input material: blood. This CDR3 is CASSDSPGRGSSSEQYF. The CDR3 DNA sequence: TGCGCCAGCAGTGATTCCCCCGGGAGGGGCAGTTCGTCCGAGCAGTACTTC.